A selection of T cell receptor beta chains follows, all from one sample in a study of T-cell reconstitution after alpha-beta-depleted transplantation in children. TCRdb reprocessed the PCR reads via MiXCR and lists one record per CDR3 protein. The sample contains about 610,000 distinct CDR3 sequences, more than 9% of which appear only once. The material sequenced was PBMCs from the stem cell graft donor, taken from the stem cell graft. The receptors were sampled from a human donor who donated a stem cell graft to a child with acute myeloid leukemia. Both conserved end residues are part of each CDR3. Each record gives: clone size, V gene, D gene, J gene, CDR3 protein, CDR3 DNA. A D gene is named only where the DNA matches it firmly. Clone size, where shown, is once, few, many, or a class for clones that have expanded.

once	TRBV2	-	TRBJ1-2	CASREAGPVGYTF	TGTGCCAGCAGGGAAGCTGGACCGGTGGGCTACACCTTC
few	TRBV7-9	-	TRBJ2-1	CASTVRLVSYNEQFF	TGTGCCAGCACCGTGCGGCTAGTCTCCTACAATGAGCAGTTCTTC
many	TRBV28	-	TRBJ2-7	CASSWGLGQYF	TGTGCCAGCAGTTGGGGTTTAGGGCAGTACTTC
-	TRBV20-1	-	TRBJ2-1	CSARPRGGFREQFF	TGCAGTGCTAGACCCCGAGGCGGTTTTAGAGAGCAGTTCTTC
many	TRBV27	-	TRBJ2-1	CASRRAGSYNEQFF	TGTGCCAGCCGGCGAGCGGGTTCCTACAATGAGCAGTTCTTC
many	TRBV12-3/TRBV12-4	-	TRBJ2-1	CASSLIPHSYNEQFF	TGTGCCAGCAGTTTAATACCTCACTCCTACAATGAGCAGTTCTTC
many	TRBV29-1	TRBD2	TRBJ2-1	CSVDGGAGGPDEQFF	TGCAGCGTCGACGGAGGAGCGGGAGGGCCTGACGAGCAGTTCTTC
few	TRBV27	TRBD1	TRBJ2-1	CASSFQGAYEQFF	TGTGCCAGCAGTTTCCAGGGGGCCTATGAGCAGTTCTTC
-	TRBV12-3/TRBV12-4	-	TRBJ2-1	CASSLDSSNEQFF	TGTGCCAGCAGTTTAGACTCCTCTAATGAGCAGTTCTTC
many	TRBV5-1	-	TRBJ2-4	CASSLALGILAKNIQYF	TGCGCCAGCAGCTTGGCCCTGGGGATACTAGCCAAAAACATTCAGTACTTC
-	TRBV7-2	TRBD1	TRBJ1-6	CASSWDREALHF	TGTGCCAGCAGCTGGGACAGGGAGGCCCTCCACTTT
many	TRBV12-3/TRBV12-4	TRBD1	TRBJ2-1	CASREGQGEQFF	TGTGCCAGCAGGGAGGGACAGGGCGAGCAGTTCTTC
many	TRBV27	TRBD2	TRBJ2-1	CASSPPGRGLAGKYNEQFF	TGTGCCAGCAGTCCCCCGGGGCGGGGACTAGCGGGAAAGTACAATGAGCAGTTCTTC
few	TRBV4-2	-	TRBJ2-5	CASSQDGTGEPGETQYF	TGTGCCAGCAGCCAAGATGGGACCGGGGAGCCGGGAGAGACCCAGTACTTC
few	TRBV29-1	TRBD2	TRBJ2-1	CSVLSGTSGSLPYNEQFF	TGCAGCGTTCTTTCCGGGACTAGCGGGAGTCTCCCCTACAATGAGCAGTTCTTC
few	TRBV29-1	TRBD2	TRBJ2-7	CSVQVGGRAHEQYF	TGCAGCGTTCAAGTGGGCGGGAGGGCCCACGAGCAGTACTTC
many	TRBV6-2/TRBV6-3	-	TRBJ2-5	CASSLSPHSFQETQYF	TGTGCCAGCAGCCTAAGCCCCCACAGCTTCCAAGAGACCCAGTACTTC
few	TRBV4-1	-	TRBJ2-7	CASSRSTGRGEQYF	TGCGCCAGCAGCCGCTCTACAGGGCGGGGCGAGCAGTACTTC
few	TRBV28	TRBD1	TRBJ2-1	CASSPVGGQVLGEQFF	TGTGCCAGCAGTCCGGTGGGCGGACAGGTTTTAGGGGAGCAGTTCTTC
-	TRBV19	TRBD2	TRBJ2-5	CASRSGSGRETQYF	TGTGCCAGTAGGTCCGGGAGCGGGAGGGAGACCCAGTACTTC
few	TRBV27	-	TRBJ1-6	CASSLLVPNSPLHF	TGTGCCAGCAGTTTACTGGTTCCGAATTCACCCCTCCACTTT
-	TRBV20-1	-	TRBJ2-3	CSARGVYGFTDTQYF	TGCAGTGCTAGAGGAGTGTACGGATTCACAGATACGCAGTATTTT